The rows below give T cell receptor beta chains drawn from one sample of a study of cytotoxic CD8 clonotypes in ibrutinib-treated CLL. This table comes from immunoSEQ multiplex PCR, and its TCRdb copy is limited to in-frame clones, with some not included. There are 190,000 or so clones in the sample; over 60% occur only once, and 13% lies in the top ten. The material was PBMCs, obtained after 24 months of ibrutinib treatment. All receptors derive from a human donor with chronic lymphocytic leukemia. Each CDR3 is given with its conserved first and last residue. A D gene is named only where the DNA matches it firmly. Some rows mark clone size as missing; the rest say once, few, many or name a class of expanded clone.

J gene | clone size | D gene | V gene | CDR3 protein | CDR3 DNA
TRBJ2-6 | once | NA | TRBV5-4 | CASSQQGHRSGANVLTF | TGTGCCAGCAGCCAACAAGGTCACCGCTCTGGGGCCAACGTCCTGACTTTC
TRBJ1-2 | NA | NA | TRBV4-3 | CASSQTGTEYGYTF | TGCGCCAGCAGCCAGACCGGGACTGAGTATGGCTACACCTTC
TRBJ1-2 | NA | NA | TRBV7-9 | CASSLGVIGYGYTF | TGTGCCAGCAGCCTCGGGGTAATTGGGTATGGCTACACCTTC
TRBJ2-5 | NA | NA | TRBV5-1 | CASSFVSGETQYF | TGCGCCAGCAGCTTCGTGAGTGGCGAGACCCAGTACTTC
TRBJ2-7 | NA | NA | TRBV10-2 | CASSETTSYEQYF | TGCGCCAGCAGTGAGACAACTAGCTACGAGCAGTACTTC
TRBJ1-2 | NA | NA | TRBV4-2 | CASSQDPRGQTGGGYTF | TGTGCCAGCAGCCAAGATCCCCGTGGGCAAACCGGCGGCGGCTACACCTTC
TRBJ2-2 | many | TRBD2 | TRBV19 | CASSIRGGSTGELFF | TGTGCCAGTAGTATACGGGGGGGTAGCACCGGGGAGCTGTTTTTT
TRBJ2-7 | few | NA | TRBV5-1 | CASSSYSGVGYEQYF | TGCGCCAGCAGCTCCTACTCGGGGGTAGGGTACGAGCAGTACTTC
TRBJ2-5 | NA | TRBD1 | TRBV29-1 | CSVEDRSTGLVVETQYF | TGCAGCGTTGAAGATCGGTCGACAGGGCTGGTGGTAGAGACCCAGTACTTC
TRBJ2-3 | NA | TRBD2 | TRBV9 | CASSVPLAVSTDTQYF | TGTGCCAGCAGCGTTCCACTAGCGGTTAGCACAGATACGCAGTATTTT
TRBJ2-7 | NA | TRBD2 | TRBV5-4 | CASSAGLAQSYEQYF | TGTGCCAGCAGCGCGGGACTAGCGCAAAGCTACGAGCAGTACTTC
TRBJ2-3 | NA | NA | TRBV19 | CASSIGFDTQYF | TGTGCCAGTAGTATAGGTTTTGATACGCAGTATTTT
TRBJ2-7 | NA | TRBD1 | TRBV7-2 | CASSKGDRTYEQYF | TGTGCCAGCAGCAAAGGGGACAGAACCTACGAGCAGTACTTC
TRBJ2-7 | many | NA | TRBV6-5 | CASSNGLMTVYEQYF | TGTGCCAGCAGTAACGGACTAATGACGGTCTACGAGCAGTACTTC
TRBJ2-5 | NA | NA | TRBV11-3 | CASSSGETQYF | TGTGCCAGCAGCTCGGGGGAGACCCAGTACTTC
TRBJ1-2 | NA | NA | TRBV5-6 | CASSFSSWGYTF | TGTGCCAGCAGCTTCTCTAGTTGGGGCTACACCTTC
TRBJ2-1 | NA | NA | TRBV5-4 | CASSPDRRYGYNEQFF | TGTGCCAGCAGCCCCGACCGGAGGTACGGCTACAATGAGCAGTTCTTC
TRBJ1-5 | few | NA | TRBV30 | CAWSSTRTQPQHF | TGTGCCTGGAGTTCGACACGGACTCAGCCCCAGCATTTT
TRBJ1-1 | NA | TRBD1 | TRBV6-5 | CASSYSLTGVNTEAFF | TGTGCCAGCAGTTACTCGCTCACAGGGGTGAACACTGAAGCTTTCTTT
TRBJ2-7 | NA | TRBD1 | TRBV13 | CASSFTGGFNYEQYF | TGTGCCAGCAGCTTTACAGGGGGATTTAACTACGAGCAGTACTTC
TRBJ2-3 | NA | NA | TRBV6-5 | CASSSPRDTQYF | TGTGCCAGCAGTTCGCCCAGGGATACGCAGTATTTT
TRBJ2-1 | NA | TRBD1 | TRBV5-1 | CASSSFGQAYNEQFF | TGCGCCAGCAGCTCCTTCGGACAGGCCTACAATGAGCAGTTCTTC
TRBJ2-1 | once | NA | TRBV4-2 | CASSQDRSPSYNEQFF | TGTGCCAGCAGCCAAGACCGGTCCCCCTCCTACAATGAGCAGTTCTTC
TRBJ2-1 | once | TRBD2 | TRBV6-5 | CASNQRGSYNEQFF | TGTGCCAGCAACCAGCGGGGGTCCTACAATGAGCAGTTCTTC
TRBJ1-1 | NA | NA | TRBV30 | CAWRFYWTENTEAFF | TGTGCCTGGAGGTTTTATTGGACGGAGAACACTGAAGCTTTCTTT
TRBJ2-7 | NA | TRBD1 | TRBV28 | CASSLPGTGGREQYF | TGTGCCAGCAGTTTACCCGGGACAGGGGGTCGTGAGCAGTACTTC
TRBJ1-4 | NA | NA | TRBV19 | CASSKESSREKLFF | TGTGCCAGTAGTAAGGAGAGCTCGAGGGAAAAACTGTTTTTT
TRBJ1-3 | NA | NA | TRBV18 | CASSPTVAEGNTIYF | TGTGCCAGCTCCCCCACGGTGGCCGAAGGAAACACCATATATTTT
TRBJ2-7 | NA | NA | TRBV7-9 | CASSPSRDEQYF | TGTGCCAGCAGCCCTTCGCGGGACGAGCAGTACTTC
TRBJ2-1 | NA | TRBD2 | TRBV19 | CASSTLTTGTSGSKIYNEQFF | TGTGCCAGTAGTACCCTAACAACAGGGACTAGCGGGAGCAAGATCTACAATGAGCAGTTCTTC
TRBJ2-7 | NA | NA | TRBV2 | CASRRTVVYEQYF | TGTGCCAGCAGAAGGACTGTCGTCTACGAGCAGTACTTC
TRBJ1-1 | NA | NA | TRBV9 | CASSVEHLMNTEAFF | TGTGCCAGCAGCGTAGAACACCTCATGAACACTGAAGCTTTCTTT
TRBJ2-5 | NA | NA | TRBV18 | CASSPEVGGEETQYF | TGTGCCAGCTCACCTGAAGTGGGCGGGGAAGAGACCCAGTACTTC
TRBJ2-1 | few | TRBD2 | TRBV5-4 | CASSLVRLAEGNEQFF | TGTGCCAGCAGCTTGGTGCGACTAGCGGAGGGGAATGAGCAGTTCTTC
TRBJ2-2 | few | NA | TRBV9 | CASSDRSNTGELFF | TGTGCCAGCAGCGACAGATCGAACACCGGGGAGCTGTTTTTT
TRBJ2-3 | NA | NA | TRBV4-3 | CASSQETASSTDTQYF | TGCGCCAGCAGCCAAGAAACGGCTAGCAGCACAGATACGCAGTATTTT
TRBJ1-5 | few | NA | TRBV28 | CASVTGIQPQHF | TGTGCCAGCGTCACAGGGATACAGCCCCAGCATTTT
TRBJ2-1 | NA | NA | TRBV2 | CASSEWAVGNEQFF | TGTGCCAGCAGTGAATGGGCGGTGGGTAATGAGCAGTTCTTC
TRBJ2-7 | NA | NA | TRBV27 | CASSAGSYEQYF | TGTGCCAGCAGTGCCGGCTCATACGAGCAGTACTTC
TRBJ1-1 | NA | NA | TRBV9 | CASSVGLGFTEAFF | TGTGCCAGCAGCGTAGGTTTGGGGTTCACTGAAGCTTTCTTT
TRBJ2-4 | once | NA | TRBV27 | CASSWTQGAKNIQYF | TGTGCCAGCAGTTGGACCCAGGGAGCCAAAAACATTCAGTACTTC
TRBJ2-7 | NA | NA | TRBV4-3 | CASSQVVWSDEQYF | TGCGCCAGCAGCCAAGTAGTTTGGTCGGACGAGCAGTACTTC
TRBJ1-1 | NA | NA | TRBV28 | CASSLPQDTQGGF | TGTGCCAGCAGTTTACCCCAGGACACCCAGGGCGGCTTT
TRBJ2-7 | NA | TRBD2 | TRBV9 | CASSVGPGLAGAYEQYF | TGTGCCAGCAGCGTGGGTCCGGGACTAGCGGGAGCCTACGAGCAGTACTTC
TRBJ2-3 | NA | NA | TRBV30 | CAWSPRLTDTQYF | TGTGCCTGGAGTCCCCGCCTCACAGATACGCAGTATTTT
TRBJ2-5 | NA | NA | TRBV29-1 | CSGTSQETQYF | TGCAGCGGGACTTCTCAAGAGACCCAGTACTTC
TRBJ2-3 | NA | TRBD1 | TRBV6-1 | CASSLGQGTDTQYF | TGTGCCAGCAGCCTCGGACAGGGCACAGATACGCAGTATTTT
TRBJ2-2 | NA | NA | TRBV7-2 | CASREPTGELFF | TGTGCCAGCAGAGAACCGACCGGGGAGCTGTTTTTT
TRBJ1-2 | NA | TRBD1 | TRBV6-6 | CASSWRQGEGYGYTF | TGTGCCAGCAGTTGGCGACAGGGGGAAGGCTATGGCTACACCTTC
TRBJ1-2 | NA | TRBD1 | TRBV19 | CASSKGQGHGYTF | TGTGCCAGTAGTAAGGGACAGGGGCATGGCTACACCTTC
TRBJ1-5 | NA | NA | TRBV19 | CASSIREQPQHF | TGTGCCAGTAGTATTAGAGAGCAGCCCCAGCATTTT
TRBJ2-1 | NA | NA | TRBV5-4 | CASSGTGTHYNEQFF | TGTGCCAGCAGCGGAACCGGGACTCACTACAATGAGCAGTTCTTC
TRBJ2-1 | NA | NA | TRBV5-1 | CASSTSPQGNEQFF | TGCGCCAGCAGTACTAGCCCCCAAGGAAATGAGCAGTTCTTC
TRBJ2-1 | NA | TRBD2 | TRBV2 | CASSLGTSGGEQFF | TGTGCCAGCAGCCTTGGGACTAGCGGTGGTGAGCAGTTCTTC
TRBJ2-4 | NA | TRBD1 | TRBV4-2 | CASSRQGSKNIQYF | TGTGCCAGCAGTCGACAGGGGTCCAAAAACATTCAGTACTTC